This T cell receptor beta chain was profiled in a study of long-term antiretroviral therapy in people with HIV. Researchers report immunoSEQ v3.0 was run at survey level. Using immunoSEQ multiplex PCR, the repertoire was profiled, and TCRdb retains in-frame clones only, with some absent. The sample has 30,000 to 40,000 clones, around 90% seen once; the top ten hold approximately 13%. Losses at the gene ends were 2 bases for V and 4 bases for J; bases not matched to a gene: 11. CDR1 and CDR2 (germline): MNHEY, SMNVEV (reference sequence). This CDR3 has 17 residues. This sequence joins TRBV27 and TRBJ2-1; 7 bases align to TRBD2. This TCR derives from a man younger than 35 with HIV. Sequencing used unsorted PBMCs, obtained 1.1 years after starting antiretroviral therapy. The CDR3 DNA sequence: TGTGCCAGCAGTTTAATGTTTGGGCTAGCGGAGTACAATGAGCAGTTCTTC. Protein: CASSLMFGLAEYNEQFF.